This TCR beta chain was profiled in a study of blood T cell repertoires in COVID-19. Study overall: Two negative PCRs, clearance, or symptom resolution were required of recovered Cohort 3 donors. T cells, B-cell-depleted T cells, or PBMCs supplied cDNA or gDNA.

J gave up 2 bases and V 3 bases, and 8 bases lay outside the gene matches. There are 17 residues in the CDR3. Germline CDR1 and CDR2: MGHRA and YSYEKL. Authors' methods: Amplification of reference gene primers provided the estimated nucleated cell counts. Measured with immunoSEQ multiplex PCR; TCRdb has only the in-frame clones, and not every one. D and trimming come from the DNA, and the V and J calls and clone size come from that table. The sample consists of 150,000 to 200,000 clones, around 87% of them appearing once. Categorization into cohorts depended on clinical history that participants reported.

Specimen: PBMCs or T cells enriched from blood (not recorded which). The sequence was collected from a woman aged 40 to 50 in a cohort exposed to, infected with or recovered from COVID-19 (not recorded which). The chain carries TRBV4-1 and TRBJ2-2; 8 nucleotides agree with TRBD2. As DNA, the CDR3 is TGCGCCAGCAGCCACAAGAGCGGGGGACTCAACACCGGGGAGCTGTTTTTT. It is translated as CASSHKSGGLNTGELFF.